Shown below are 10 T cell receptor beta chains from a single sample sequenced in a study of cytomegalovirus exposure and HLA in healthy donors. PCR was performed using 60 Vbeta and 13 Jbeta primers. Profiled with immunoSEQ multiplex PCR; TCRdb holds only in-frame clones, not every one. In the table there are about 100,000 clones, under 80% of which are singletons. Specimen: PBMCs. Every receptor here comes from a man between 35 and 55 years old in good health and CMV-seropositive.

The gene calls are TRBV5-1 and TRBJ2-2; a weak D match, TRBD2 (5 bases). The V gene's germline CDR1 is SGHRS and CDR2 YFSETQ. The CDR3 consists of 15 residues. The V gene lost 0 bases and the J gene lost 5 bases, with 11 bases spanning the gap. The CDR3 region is CASSLGATGTGELFF. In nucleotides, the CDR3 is TGCGCCAGCAGCTTGGGAGCGACGGGGACCGGGGAGCTGTTTTTT.

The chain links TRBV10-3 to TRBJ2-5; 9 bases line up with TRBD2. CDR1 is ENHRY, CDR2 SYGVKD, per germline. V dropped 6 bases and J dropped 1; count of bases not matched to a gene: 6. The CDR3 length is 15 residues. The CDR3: CAIRRSSGSQETQYF. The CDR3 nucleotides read TGTGCCATCAGGAGGAGTAGCGGGAGCCAAGAGACCCAGTACTTC.

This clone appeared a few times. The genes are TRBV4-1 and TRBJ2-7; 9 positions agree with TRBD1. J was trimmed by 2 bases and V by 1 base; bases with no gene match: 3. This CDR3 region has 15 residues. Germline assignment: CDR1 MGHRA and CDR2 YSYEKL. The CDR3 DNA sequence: TGCGCCAGCAGCCAAGCCGGGACAGGGACCTACGAGCAGTACTTC. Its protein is CASSQAGTGTYEQYF.

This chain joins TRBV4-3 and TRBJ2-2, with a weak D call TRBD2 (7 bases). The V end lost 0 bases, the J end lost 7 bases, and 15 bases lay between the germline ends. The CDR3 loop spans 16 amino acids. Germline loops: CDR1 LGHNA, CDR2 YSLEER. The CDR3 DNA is TGCGCCAGCAGCCAAGATTTAGGGGGGAGGGGCGGGGAGCTGTTTTTT. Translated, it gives CASSQDLGGRGGELFF.

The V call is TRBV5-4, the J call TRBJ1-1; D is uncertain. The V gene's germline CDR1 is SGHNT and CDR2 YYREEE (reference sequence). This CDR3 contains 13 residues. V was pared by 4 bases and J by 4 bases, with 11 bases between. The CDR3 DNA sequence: TGTGCCAGCAGCCTGTATACGAGCACTGAAGCTTTCTTT. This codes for CASSLYTSTEAFF.

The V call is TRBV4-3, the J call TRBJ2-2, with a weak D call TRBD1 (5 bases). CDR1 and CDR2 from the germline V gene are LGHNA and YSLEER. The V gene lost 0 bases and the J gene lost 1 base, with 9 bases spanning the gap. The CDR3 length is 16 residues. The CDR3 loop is CASSQELGVNTGELFF. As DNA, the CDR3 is TGCGCCAGCAGCCAAGAATTAGGGGTGAACACCGGGGAGCTGTTTTTT.

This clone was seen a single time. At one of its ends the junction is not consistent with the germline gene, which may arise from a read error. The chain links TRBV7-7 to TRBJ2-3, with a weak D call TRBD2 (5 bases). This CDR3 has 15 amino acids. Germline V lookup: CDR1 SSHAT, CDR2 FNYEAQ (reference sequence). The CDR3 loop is CASSFSTGSGDTQYF. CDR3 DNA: TGTGCTAGCAGCTTCTCAACGGGGAGCGGAGATACGCAGTATTTT. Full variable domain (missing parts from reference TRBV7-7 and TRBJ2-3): GAGVSQSPRYKVTKRGQDVTLRCDPISSHATLYWYQQALGQGPEFLTYFNYEAQPDKSGLPSDRFSAERPEGSISTLTIQRTEQRDSAMYRCASSFSTGSGDTQYFGPGTRLTVL.

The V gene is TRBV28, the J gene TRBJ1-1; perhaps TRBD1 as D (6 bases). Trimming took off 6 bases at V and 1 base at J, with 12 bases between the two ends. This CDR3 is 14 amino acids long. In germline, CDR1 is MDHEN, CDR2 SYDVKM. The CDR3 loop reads CASRQLQGNTEAFF. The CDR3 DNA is TGTGCCAGCAGGCAACTACAGGGGAACACTGAAGCTTTCTTT.

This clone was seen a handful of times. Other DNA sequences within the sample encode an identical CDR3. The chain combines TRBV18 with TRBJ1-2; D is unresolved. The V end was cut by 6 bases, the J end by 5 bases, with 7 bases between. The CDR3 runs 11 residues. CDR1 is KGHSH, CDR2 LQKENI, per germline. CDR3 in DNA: TGTGCCAGCTCTACAGAGTATGGCTACACCTTC. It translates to CASSTEYGYTF.

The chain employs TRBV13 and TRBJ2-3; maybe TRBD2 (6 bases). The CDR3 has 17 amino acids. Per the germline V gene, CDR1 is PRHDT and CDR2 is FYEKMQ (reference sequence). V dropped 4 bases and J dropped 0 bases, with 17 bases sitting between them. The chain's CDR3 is CASSWGGLLQSTDTQYF. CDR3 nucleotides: TGTGCCAGCAGCTGGGGAGGACTCCTACAAAGCACAGATACGCAGTATTTT. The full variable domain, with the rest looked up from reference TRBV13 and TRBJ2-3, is AAGVIQSPRHLIKEKRETATLKCYPIPRHDTVYWYQQGPGQDPQFLISFYEKMQSDKGSIPDRFSAQQFSDYHSELNMSSLELGDSALYFCASSWGGLLQSTDTQYFGPGTRLTVL.